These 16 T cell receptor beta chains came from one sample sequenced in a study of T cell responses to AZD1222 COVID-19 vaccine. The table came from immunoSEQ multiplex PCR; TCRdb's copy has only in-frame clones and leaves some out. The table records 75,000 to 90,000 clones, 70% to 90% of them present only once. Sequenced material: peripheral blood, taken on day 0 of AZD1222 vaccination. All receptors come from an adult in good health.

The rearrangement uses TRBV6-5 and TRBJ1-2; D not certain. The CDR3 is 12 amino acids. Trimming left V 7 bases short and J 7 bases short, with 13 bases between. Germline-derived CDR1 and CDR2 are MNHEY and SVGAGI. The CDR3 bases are TGTGCCAGCAATGGTTTTCTTTTTGGCTACACCTTC. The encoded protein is CASNGFLFGYTF.

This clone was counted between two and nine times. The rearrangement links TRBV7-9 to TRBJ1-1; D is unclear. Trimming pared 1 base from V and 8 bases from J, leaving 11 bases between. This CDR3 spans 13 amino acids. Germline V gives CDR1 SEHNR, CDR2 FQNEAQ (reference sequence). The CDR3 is CASSLGLAAEAFF. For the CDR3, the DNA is TGTGCCAGCAGCTTAGGTTTGGCCGCCGAAGCTTTCTTT.

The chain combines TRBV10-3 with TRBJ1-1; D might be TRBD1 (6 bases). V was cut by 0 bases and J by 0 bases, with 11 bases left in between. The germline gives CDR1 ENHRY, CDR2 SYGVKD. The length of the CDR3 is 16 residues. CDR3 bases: TGTGCCATCAGTGAGTCTAGGACAGCTATGAACACTGAAGCTTTCTTT. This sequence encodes CAISESRTAMNTEAFF.

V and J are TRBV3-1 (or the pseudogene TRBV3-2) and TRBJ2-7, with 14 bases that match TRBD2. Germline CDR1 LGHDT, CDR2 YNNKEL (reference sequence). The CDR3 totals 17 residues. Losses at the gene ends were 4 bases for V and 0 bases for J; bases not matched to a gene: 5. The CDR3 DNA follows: TGTGCCAGCAGCCGGGGACTAGCGGGGGCAAGCTCCTACGAGCAGTACTTC. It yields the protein CASSRGLAGASSYEQYF.

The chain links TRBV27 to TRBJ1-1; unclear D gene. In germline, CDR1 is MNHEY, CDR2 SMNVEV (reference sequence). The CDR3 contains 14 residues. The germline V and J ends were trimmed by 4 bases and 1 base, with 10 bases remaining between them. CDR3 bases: TGTGCCAGCAGTTGGAACCTCCAGAACACTGAAGCTTTCTTT. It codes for CASSWNLQNTEAFF.

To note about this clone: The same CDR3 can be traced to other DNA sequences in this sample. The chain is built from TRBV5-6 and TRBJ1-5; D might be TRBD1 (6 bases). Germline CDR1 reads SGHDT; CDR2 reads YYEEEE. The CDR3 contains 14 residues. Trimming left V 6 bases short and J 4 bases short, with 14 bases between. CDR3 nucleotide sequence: TGTGCCAGCACCCTAGGGGGAAGGAATCAGCCCCAGCATTTT. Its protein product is CASTLGGRNQPQHF. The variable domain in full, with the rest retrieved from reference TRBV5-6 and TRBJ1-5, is DAGVTQSPTHLIKTRGQQVTLRCSPKSGHDTVSWYQQALGQGPQFIFQYYEEEERQRGNFPDRFSGHQFPNYSSELNVNALLLGDSALYLCASTLGGRNQPQHFGDGTRLSIL.

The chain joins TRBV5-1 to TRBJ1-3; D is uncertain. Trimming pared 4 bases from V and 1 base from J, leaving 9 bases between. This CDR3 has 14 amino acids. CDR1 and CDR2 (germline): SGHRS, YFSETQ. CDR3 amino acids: CASSEDGSGNTIYF. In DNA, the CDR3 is TGCGCCAGCAGCGAGGATGGTTCTGGAAACACCATATATTTT. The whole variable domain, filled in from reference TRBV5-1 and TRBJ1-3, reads KAGVTQTPRYLIKTRGQQVTLSCSPISGHRSVSWYQQTPGQGLQFLFEYFSETQRNKGNFPGRFSGRQFSNSRSEMNVSTLELGDSALYLCASSEDGSGNTIYFGEGSWLTVV.

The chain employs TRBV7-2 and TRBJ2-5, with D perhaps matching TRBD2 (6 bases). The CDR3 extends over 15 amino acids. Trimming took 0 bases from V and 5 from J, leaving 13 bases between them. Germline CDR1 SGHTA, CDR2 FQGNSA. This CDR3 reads CASSLAGGTLETQYF. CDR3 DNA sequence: TGTGCCAGCAGCTTAGCGGGGGGTACGCTTGAGACCCAGTACTTC. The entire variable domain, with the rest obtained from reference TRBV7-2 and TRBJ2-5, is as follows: GAGVSQSPSNKVTEKGKDVELRCDPISGHTALYWYRQSLGQGLEFLIYFQGNSAPDKSGLPSDRFSAERTGGSVSTLTIQRTQQEDSAVYLCASSLAGGTLETQYFGPGTRLLVL.

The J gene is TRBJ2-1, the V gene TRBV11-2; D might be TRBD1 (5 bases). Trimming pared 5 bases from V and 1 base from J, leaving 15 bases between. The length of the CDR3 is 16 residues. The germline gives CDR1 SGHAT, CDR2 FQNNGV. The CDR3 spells CASSPTLGESYNEQFF. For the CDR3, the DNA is TGTGCCAGCAGCCCGACCCTAGGGGAATCCTACAATGAGCAGTTCTTC.

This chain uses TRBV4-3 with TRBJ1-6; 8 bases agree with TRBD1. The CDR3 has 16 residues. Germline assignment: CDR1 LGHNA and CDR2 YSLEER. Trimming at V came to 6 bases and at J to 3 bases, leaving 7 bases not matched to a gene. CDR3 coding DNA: TGCGCCAGCAGAGAGGGCGGGACAGGCTATAATTCACCCCTCCACTTT. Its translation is CASREGGTGYNSPLHF.

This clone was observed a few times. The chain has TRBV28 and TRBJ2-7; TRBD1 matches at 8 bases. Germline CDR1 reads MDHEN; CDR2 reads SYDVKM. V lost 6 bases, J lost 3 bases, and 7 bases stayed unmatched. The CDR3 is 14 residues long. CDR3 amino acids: CASSMGQEIYEQYF. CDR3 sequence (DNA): TGTGCCAGCAGCATGGGACAGGAGATCTACGAGCAGTACTTC.

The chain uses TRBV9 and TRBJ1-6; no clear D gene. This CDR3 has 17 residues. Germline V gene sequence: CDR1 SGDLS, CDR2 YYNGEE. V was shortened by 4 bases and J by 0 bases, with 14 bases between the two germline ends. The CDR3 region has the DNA TGTGCCAGCAGCCCTCATTTAGAGAGCTCCTATAATTCACCCCTCCACTTT. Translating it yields CASSPHLESSYNSPLHF. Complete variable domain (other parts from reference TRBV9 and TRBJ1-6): DSGVTQTPKHLITATGQRVTLRCSPRSGDLSVYWYQQSLDQGLQFLIQYYNGEERAKGNILERFSAQQFPDLHSELNLSSLELGDSALYFCASSPHLESSYNSPLHFGNGTRLTVT.

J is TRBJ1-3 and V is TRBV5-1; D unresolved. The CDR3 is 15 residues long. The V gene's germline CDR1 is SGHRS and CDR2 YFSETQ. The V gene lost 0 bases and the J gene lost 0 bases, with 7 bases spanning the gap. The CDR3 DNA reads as TGCGCCAGCAGCTTGGCGACGAGCTCTGGAAACACCATATATTTT. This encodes CASSLATSSGNTIYF.

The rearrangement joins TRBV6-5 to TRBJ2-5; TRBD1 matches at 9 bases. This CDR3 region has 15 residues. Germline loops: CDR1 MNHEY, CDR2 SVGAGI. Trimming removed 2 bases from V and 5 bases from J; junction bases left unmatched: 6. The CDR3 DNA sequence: TGTGCCAGCAGTTACCAGGGACAGGGTATGGAGACCCAGTACTTC. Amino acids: CASSYQGQGMETQYF.

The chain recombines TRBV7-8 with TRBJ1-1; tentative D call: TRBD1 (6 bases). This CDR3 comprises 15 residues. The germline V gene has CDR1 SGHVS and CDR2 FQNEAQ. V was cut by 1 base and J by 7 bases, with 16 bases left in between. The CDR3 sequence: CASSLEGGVEGEAFF. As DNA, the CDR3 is TGTGCCAGCAGCTTAGAAGGGGGGGTTGAGGGTGAAGCTTTCTTT.

CDR3 residues: CASSQDRLAGELFF. For the CDR3, the DNA is TGTGCCAGCAGCCAAGATCGGCTAGCCGGGGAGCTGTTTTTT. The chain combines TRBV3-1 (or the pseudogene TRBV3-2) with TRBJ2-2, with D unclear. This CDR3 has 14 amino acids. Germline lookup yields CDR1 LGHDT and CDR2 YNNKEL (reference sequence). V dropped 0 bases and J dropped 6 bases, with 8 bases sitting between them.